This TCR beta chain was sequenced during a study of cytomegalovirus exposure and HLA in healthy donors. Study-wide points: In a later analysis, a genetic analysis reported fewer productive-TCR N-insertions in an Asian-associated ancestry cluster than the cohort average. Among the CMV-associated chains, a few were confirmed in vitro as specific for CMV antigens. Most TCRs appeared rarely, but some public TCRs recurred in many donors.

13 Jbeta primers and 60 Vbeta primers were used for the PCR. Profiling relied on immunoSEQ multiplex PCR, and the TCRdb table lists in-frame clones only, not all of them. The table includes 100,000 or so clones, roughly 80% detected once. On this clone: Its specificity is unknown.

Donors sampled were nominally healthy, though unrecorded immune exposures were likely. Material: PBMCs. The source of this sequence is a woman aged 35 to 49 in good health and CMV-seropositive.

In DNA, the CDR3 is TGTGCCAGCAGCCTAGGGACTAGCGGGGGGGCCTTGCTCACCGGGGAGCTGTTTTTT. Translating gives CASSLGTSGGALLTGELFF. The V call is TRBV7-3, the J call TRBJ2-2, with 16 bases that match TRBD2. Germline V gene lookup returns CDR1 SGHTA and CDR2 FQGTGA. The V and J ends lost 5 bases and 4 bases, in that order; junction bases with no gene match: 10. The CDR3 extends over 19 amino acids.